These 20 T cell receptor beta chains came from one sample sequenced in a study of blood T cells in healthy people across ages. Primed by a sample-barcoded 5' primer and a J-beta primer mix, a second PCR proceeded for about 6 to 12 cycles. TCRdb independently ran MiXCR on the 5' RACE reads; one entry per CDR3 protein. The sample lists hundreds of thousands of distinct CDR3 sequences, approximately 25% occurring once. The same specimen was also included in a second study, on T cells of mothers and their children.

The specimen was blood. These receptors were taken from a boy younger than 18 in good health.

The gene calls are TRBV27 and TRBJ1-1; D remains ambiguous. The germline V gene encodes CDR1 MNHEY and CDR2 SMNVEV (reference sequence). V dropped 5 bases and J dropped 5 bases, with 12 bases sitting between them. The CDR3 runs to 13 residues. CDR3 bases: TGTGCCAGCAGTCTCACAAAGGTTACTGAAGCTTTCTTT. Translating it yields CASSLTKVTEAFF.

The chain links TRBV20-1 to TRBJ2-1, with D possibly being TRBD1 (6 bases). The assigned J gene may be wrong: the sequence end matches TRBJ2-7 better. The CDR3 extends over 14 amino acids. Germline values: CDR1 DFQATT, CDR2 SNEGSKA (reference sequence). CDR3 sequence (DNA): TGCAGTGCTTTCCCGGAGACTTCTACCAGGGGGCAGTACTTC. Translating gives CSAFPETSTRGQYF.

The CDR3 region is CASSLFGAREDTGELFF. The CDR3 DNA reads TGTGCCAGCAGCTTATTCGGGGCCCGCGAGGACACCGGGGAGCTGTTTTTT. The V call is TRBV7-3, the J call TRBJ2-2; D possibly matches TRBD1 or TRBD2 (5 bases each). Between the trimmed V and J ends, which lost 2 bases and 3 bases, there was a span of 16 bases. This CDR3 region has 17 residues. Germline CDR1 is SGHTA and CDR2 is FQGTGA. The whole variable domain, remainder taken from reference TRBV7-3 and TRBJ2-2, is GAGVSQTPSNKVTEKGKYVELRCDPISGHTALYWYRQSLGQGPEFLIYFQGTGAADDSGLPNDRFFAVRPEGSVSTLKIQRTERGDSAVYLCASSLFGAREDTGELFFGEGSRLTVL.

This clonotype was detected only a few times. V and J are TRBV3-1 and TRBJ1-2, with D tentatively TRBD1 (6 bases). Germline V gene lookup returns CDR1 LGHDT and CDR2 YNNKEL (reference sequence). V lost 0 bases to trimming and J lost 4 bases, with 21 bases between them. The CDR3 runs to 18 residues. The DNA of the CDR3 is TGTGCCAGCAGCCAAGATGGACGGATGGACAGACCCCGCTATGGCTACACCTTC. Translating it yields CASSQDGRMDRPRYGYTF.

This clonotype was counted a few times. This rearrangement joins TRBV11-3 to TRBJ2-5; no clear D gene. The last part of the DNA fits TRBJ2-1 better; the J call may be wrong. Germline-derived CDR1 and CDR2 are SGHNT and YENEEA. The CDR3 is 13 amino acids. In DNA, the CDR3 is TGTGCCAGCAGCTTATTGAGTAGCAATGAGCAGTTCTTC. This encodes CASSLLSSNEQFF.

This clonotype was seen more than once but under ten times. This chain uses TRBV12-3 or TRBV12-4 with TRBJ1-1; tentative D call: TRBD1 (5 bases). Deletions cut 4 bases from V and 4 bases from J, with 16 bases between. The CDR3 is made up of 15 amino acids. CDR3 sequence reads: CASSWDRGWGTEAFF. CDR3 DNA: TGTGCCAGCAGTTGGGACCGGGGATGGGGCACTGAAGCTTTCTTT.

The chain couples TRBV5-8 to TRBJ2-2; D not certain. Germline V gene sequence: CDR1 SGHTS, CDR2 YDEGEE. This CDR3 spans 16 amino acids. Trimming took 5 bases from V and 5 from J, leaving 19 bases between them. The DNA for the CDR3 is TGTGCCAGCAGGCAGAGCCCCTTCACGTGGACCGGGGAGCTGTTTTTT. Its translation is CASRQSPFTWTGELFF.

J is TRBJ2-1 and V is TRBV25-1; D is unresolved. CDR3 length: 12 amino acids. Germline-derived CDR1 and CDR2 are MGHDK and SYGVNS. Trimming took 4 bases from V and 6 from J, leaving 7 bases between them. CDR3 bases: TGTGCCAGCAGTGTAAGGGCCAATGAGCAGTTCTTC. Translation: CASSVRANEQFF.

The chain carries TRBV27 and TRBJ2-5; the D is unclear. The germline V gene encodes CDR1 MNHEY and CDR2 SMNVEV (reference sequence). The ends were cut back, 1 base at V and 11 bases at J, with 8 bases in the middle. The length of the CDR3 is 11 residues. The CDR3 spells CASSLLGKQYF. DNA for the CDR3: TGTGCCAGCAGTTTATTAGGGAAGCAGTACTTC.

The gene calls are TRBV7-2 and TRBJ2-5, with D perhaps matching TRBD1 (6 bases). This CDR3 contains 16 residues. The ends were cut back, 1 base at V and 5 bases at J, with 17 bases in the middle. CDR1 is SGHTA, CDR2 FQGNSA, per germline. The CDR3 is CASSLVGGLVRETQYF. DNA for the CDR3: TGTGCCAGCAGCTTAGTTGGGGGCTTAGTTAGGGAGACCCAGTACTTC.

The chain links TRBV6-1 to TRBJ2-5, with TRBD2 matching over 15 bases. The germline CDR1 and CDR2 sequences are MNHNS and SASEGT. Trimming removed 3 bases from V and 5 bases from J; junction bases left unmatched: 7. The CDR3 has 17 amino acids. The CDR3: CASSDVGLAGGRETQYF. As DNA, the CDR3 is TGTGCCAGCAGTGACGTGGGACTAGCGGGGGGACGGGAGACCCAGTACTTC.

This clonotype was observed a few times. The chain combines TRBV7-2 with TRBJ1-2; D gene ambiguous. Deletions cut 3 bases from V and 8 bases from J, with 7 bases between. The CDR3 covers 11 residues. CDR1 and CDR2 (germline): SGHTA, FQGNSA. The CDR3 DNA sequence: TGTGCCAGCAGCTTTATGAGGGGCTACACCTTC. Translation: CASSFMRGYTF.

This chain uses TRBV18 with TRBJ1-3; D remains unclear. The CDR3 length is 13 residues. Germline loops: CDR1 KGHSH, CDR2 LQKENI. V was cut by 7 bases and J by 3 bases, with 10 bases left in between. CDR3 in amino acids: CASLPENGNTIYF. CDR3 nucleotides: TGTGCCAGCTTACCCGAGAATGGAAACACCATATATTTT.

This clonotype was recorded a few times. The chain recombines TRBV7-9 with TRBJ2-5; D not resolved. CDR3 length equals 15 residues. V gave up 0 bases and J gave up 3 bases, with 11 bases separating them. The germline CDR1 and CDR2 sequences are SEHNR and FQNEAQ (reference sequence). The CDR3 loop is CASSLAGTAKETQYF. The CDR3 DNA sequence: TGTGCCAGCAGCTTAGCGGGCACAGCTAAAGAGACCCAGTACTTC.

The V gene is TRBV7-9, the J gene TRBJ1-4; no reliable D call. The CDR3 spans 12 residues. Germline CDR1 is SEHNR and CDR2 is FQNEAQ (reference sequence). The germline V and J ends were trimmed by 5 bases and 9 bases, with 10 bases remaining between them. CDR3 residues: CASSRPGKKLFF. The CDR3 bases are TGTGCCAGCAGCCGACCCGGTAAAAAACTGTTTTTT.

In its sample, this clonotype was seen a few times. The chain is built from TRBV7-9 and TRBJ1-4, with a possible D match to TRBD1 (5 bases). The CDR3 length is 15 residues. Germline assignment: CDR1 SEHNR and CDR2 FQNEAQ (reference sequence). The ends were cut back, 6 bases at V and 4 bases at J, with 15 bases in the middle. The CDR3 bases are TGTGCCAGCAGTTTATCGACAGCCTATAATGAAAAACTGTTTTTT. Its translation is CASSLSTAYNEKLFF.

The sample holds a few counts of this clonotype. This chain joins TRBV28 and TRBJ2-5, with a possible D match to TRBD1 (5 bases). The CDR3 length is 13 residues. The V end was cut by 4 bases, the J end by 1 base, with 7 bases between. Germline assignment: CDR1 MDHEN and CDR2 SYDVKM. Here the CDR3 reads CASSSDTQETQYF. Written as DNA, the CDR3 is TGTGCCAGCAGTTCGGACACCCAAGAGACCCAGTACTTC.

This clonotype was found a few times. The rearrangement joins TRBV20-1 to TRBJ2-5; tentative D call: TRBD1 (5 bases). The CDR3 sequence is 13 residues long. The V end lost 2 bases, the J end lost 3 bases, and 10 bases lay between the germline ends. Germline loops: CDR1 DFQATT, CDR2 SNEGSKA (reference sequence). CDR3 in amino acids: CSARYVREETQYF. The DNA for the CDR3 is TGCAGTGCTAGATATGTCAGGGAAGAGACCCAGTACTTC.

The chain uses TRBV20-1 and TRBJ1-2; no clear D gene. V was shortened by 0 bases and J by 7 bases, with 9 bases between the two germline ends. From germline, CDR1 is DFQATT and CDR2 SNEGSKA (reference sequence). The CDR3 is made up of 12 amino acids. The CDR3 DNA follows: TGCAGTGCTAGAGATAAAGGACTTGGCTACACCTTC. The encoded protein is CSARDKGLGYTF.

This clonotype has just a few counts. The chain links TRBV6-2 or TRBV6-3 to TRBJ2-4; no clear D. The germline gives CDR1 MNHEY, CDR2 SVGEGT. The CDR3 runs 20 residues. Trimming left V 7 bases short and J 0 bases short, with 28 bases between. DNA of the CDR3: TGTGCCAGCACGACTTCCCCACTAAAAACTGGGGAAGTAGCCAAAAACATTCAGTACTTC. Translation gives CASTTSPLKTGEVAKNIQYF.